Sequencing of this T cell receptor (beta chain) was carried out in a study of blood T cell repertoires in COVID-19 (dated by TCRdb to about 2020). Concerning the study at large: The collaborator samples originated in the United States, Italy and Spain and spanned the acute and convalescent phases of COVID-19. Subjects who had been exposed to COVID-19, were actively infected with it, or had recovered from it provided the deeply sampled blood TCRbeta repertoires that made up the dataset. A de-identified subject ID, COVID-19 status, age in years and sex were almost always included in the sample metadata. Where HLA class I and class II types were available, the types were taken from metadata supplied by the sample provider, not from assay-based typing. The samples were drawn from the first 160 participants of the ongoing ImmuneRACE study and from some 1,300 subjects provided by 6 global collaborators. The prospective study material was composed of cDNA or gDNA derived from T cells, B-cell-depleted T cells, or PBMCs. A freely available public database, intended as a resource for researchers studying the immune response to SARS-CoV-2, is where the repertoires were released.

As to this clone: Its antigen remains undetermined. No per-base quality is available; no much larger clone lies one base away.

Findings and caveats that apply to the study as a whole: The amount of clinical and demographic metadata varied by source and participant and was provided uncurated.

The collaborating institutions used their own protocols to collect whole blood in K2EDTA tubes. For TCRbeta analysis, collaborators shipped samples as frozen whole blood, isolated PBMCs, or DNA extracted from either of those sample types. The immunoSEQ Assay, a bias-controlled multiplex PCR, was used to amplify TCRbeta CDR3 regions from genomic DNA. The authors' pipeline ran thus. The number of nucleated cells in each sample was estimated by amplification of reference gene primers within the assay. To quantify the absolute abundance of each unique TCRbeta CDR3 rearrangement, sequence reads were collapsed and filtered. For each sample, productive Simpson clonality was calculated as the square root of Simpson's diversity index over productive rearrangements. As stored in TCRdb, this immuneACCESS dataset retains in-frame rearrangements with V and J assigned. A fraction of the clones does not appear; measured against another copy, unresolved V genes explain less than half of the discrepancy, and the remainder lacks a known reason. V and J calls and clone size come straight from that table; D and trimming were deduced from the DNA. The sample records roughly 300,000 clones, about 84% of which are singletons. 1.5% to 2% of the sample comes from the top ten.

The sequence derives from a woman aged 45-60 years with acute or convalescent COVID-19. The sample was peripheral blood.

CDR3 protein: CASSLRDRGFVEQFF. At the DNA level, the sequence is TGTGCCAGCAGCCTCCGGGACAGGGGGTTCGTTGAGCAGTTCTTC. The chain was built from TRBV3-1 (or the pseudogene TRBV3-2) and TRBJ2-1; the central 11 bases match TRBD1. The CDR3, from cysteine to phenylalanine, totals 15 residues. Just the 45-base CDR3 DNA is kept, in frame starting at base 1. Per the germline V gene (reference sequence), LGHDT is the CDR1 and YNNKEL is the CDR2. Relative to germline, V is missing 4 bases and J is missing 9 bases, with 8 bases of the junction outside any gene match.